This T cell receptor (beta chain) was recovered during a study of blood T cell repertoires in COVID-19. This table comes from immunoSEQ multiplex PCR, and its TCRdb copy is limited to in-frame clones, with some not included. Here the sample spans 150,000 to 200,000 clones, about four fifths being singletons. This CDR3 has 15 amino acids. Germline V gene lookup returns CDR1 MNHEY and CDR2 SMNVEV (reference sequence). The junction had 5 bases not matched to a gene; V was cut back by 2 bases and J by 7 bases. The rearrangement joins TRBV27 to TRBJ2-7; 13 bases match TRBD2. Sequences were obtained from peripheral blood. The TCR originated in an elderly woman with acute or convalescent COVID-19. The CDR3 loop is CASSLGLAGVGEQYF. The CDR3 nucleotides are TGTGCCAGCAGTTTAGGACTAGCGGGAGTGGGGGAGCAGTACTTC.